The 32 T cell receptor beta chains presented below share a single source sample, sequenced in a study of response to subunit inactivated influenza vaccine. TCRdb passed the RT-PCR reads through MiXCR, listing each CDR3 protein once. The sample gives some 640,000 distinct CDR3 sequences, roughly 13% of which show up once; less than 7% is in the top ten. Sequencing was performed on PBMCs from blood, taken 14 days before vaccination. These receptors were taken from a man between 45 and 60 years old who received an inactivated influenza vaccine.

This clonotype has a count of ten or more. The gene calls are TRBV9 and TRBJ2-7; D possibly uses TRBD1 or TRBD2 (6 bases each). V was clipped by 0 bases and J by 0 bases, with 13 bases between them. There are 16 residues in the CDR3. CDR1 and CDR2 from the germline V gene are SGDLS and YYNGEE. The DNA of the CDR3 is TGTGCCAGCAGCGTAGGAGGAGGGGGTTTCTCCTACGAGCAGTACTTC. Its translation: CASSVGGGGFSYEQYF.

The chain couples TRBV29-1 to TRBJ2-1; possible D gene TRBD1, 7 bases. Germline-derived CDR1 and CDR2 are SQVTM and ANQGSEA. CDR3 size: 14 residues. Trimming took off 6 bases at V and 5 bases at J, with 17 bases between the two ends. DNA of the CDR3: TGCAGCGTCGCAGGGAGGAGGGGGCACAATGAGCAGTTCTTC. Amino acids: CSVAGRRGHNEQFF.

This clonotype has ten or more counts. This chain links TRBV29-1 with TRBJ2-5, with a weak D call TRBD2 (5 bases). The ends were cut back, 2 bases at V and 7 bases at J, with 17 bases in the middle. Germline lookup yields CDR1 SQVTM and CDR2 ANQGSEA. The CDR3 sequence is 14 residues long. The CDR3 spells CSVERTSYAGTQYF. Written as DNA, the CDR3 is TGCAGCGTTGAACGTACTTCTTACGCGGGGACCCAGTACTTC.

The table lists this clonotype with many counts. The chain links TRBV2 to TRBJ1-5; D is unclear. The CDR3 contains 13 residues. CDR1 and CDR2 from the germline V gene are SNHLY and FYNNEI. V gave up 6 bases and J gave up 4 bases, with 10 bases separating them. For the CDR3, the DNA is TGTGCCAGCAGCTTAAATCCAAATCAGCCCCAGCATTTT. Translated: CASSLNPNQPQHF.

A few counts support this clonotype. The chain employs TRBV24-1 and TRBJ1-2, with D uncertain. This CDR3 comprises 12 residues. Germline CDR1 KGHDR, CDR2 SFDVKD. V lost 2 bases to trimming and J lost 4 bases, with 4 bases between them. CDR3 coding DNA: TGTGCCACCAGTGATTACAGCTATGGCTACACCTTC. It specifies CATSDYSYGYTF.

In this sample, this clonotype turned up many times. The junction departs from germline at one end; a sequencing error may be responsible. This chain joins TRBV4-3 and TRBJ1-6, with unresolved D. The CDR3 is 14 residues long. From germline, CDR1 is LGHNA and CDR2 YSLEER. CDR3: CASSQDSYNSPLHF. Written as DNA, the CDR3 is TGTGCCAGCAGCCAAGACTCCTATAATTCACCCCTCCACTTT.

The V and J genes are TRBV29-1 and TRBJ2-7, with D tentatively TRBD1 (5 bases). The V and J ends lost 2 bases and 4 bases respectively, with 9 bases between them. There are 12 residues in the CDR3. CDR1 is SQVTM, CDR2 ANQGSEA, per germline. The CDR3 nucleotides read TGCAGCGTTGAAACTGCAGGGTACGAGCAGTACTTC. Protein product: CSVETAGYEQYF.

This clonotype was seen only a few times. CDR3 coding DNA: TGTGCCAGCAGCCTAGTTATTGAGCAGTTCTTC. Its protein product is CASSLVIEQFF. The chain uses TRBV12-3 or TRBV12-4 and TRBJ2-1; D remains unclear. The ends were cut back, 6 bases at V and 9 bases at J, with 9 bases in the middle. CDR3 length: 11 residues.

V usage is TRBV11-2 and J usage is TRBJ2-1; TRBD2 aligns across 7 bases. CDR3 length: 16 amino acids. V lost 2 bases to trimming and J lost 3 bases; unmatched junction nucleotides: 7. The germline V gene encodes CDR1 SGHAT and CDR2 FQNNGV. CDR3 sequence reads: CASSLSGAPLYNEQFF. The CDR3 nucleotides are TGTGCCAGCAGCTTAAGCGGGGCGCCTCTCTACAATGAGCAGTTCTTC.

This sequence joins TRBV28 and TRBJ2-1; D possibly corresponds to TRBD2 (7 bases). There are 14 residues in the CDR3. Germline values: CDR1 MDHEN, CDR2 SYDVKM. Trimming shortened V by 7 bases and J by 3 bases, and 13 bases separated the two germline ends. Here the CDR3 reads CASTIGGDYNEQFF. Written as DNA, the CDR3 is TGTGCCAGCACCATAGGGGGGGACTACAATGAGCAGTTCTTC.

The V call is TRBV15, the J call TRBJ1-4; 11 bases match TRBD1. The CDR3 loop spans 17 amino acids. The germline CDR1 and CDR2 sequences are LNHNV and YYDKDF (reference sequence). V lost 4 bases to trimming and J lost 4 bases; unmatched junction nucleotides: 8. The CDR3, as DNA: TGTGCCACCAGCAAAGGACAGGGGGCCTCTAATAATGAAAAACTGTTTTTT. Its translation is CATSKGQGASNNEKLFF.

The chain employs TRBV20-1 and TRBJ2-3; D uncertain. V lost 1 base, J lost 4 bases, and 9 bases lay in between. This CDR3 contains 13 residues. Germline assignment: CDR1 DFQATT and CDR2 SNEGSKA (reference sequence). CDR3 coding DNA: TGCAGTGCTAGAGTGCTGCCCTCAGATACGCAGTATTTT. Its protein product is CSARVLPSDTQYF.

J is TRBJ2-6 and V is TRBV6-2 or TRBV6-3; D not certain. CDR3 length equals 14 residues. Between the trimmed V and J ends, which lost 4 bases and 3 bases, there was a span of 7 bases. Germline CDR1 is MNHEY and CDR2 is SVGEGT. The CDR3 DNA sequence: TGTGCCAGCAGTTGGTTTGTTGGGGCCAACGTCCTGACTTTC. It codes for CASSWFVGANVLTF.

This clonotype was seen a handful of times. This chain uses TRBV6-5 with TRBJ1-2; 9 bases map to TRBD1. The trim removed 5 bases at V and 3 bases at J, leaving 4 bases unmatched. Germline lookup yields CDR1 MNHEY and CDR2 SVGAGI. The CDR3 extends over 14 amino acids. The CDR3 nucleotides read TGTGCCAGCAGTACCCGACAGGGGGACTATGGCTACACCTTC. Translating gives CASSTRQGDYGYTF.

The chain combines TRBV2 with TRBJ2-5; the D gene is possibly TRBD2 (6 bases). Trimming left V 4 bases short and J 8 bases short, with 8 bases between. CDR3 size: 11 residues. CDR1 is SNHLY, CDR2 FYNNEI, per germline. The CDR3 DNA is TGTGCCAGCAGTGCGGAGGGAACCCAGTACTTC. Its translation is CASSAEGTQYF.

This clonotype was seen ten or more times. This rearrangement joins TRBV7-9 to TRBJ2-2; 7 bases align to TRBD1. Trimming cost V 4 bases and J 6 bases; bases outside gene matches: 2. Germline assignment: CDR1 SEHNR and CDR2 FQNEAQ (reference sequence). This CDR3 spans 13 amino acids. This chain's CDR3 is CASSSTGAGELFF. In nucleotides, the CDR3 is TGTGCCAGCAGCTCCACAGGGGCCGGGGAGCTGTTTTTT.

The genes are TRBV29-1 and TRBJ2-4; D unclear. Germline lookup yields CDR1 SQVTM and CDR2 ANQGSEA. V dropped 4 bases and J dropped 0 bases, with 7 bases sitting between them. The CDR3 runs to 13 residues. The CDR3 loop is CSVVWLAKNIQYF. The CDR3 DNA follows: TGCAGCGTTGTCTGGCTAGCCAAAAACATTCAGTACTTC.

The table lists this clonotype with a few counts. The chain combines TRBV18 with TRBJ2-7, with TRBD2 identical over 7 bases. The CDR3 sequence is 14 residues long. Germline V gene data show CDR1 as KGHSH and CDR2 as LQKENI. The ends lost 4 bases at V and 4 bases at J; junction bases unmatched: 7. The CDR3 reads CASSQAGVEYEQYF. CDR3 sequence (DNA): TGTGCCAGCTCACAGGCGGGAGTAGAATACGAGCAGTACTTC.

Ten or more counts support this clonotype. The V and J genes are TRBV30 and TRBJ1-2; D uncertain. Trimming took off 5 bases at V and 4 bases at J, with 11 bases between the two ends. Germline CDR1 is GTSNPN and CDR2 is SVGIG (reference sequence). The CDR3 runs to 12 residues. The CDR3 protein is CAWLQRIYGYTF. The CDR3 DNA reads TGTGCCTGGCTGCAACGGATCTATGGCTACACCTTC.

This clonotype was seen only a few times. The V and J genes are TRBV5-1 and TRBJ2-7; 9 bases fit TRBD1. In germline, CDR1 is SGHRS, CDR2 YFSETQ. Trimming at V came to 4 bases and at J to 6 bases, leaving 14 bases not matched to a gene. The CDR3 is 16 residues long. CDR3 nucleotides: TGCGCCAGCAGCCTGTACGGGGGTACAGGGGGCAGCGAGCAGTACTTC. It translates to CASSLYGGTGGSEQYF.

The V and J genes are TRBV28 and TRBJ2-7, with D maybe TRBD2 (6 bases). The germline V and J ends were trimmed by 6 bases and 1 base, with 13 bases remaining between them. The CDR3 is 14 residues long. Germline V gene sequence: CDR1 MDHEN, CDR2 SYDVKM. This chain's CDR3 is CASSLGTESYEQYF. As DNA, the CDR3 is TGTGCCAGCAGCCTGGGGACTGAATCCTACGAGCAGTACTTC.

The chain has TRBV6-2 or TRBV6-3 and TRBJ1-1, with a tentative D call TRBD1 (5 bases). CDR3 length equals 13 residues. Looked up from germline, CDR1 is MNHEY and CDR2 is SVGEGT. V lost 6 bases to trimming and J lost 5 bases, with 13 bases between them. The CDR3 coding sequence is TGTGCCAGCAGGGCTGGCGGGGGTACTGAAGCTTTCTTT. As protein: CASRAGGGTEAFF.

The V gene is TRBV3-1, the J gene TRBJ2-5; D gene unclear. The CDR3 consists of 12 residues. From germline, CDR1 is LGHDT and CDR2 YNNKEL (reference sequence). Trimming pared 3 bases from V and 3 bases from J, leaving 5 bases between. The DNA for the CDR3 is TGTGCCAGCAGCCATCTCGAAGAGACCCAGTACTTC. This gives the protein CASSHLEETQYF.

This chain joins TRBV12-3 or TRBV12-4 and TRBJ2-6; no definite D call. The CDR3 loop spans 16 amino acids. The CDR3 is CVIWSTSLSGANVLTF. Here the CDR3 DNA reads TGTGTCATTTGGTCTACAAGCCTCTCTGGGGCCAACGTCCTGACTTTC.

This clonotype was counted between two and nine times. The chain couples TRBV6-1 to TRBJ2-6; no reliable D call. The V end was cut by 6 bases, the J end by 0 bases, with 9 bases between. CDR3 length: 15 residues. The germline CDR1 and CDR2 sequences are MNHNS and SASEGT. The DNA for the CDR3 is TGTGCCAGCAGGGCAGGTAGCTCTGGGGCCAACGTCCTGACTTTC. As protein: CASRAGSSGANVLTF.

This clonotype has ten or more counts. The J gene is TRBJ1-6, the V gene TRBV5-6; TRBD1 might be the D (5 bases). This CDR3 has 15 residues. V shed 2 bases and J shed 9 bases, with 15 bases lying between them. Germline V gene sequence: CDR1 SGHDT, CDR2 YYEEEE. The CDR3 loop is CASSFQGDIGSPLHF. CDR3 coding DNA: TGTGCCAGCAGCTTCCAGGGTGATATTGGTTCACCCCTCCACTTT.

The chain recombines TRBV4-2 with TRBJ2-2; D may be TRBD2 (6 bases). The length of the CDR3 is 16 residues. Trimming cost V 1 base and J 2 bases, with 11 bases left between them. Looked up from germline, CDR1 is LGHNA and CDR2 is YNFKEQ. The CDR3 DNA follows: TGTGCCAGCAGCCAAGTCTCCGGGACTAACACCGGGGAGCTGTTTTTT. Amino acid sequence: CASSQVSGTNTGELFF.

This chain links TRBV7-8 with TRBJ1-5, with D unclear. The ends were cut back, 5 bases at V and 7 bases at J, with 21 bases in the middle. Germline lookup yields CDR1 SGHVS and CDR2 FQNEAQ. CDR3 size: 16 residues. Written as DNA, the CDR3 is TGTGCCAGCAGCGAAACGGAAGACGGCGGGTACCAGCCCCAGCATTTT. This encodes CASSETEDGGYQPQHF.

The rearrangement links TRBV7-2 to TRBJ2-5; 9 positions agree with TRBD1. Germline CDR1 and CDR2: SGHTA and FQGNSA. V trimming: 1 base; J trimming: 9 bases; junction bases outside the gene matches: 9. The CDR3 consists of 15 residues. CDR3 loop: CASSLGLNRGRAQYF. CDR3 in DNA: TGTGCCAGCAGCTTAGGACTAAACAGGGGGCGGGCCCAGTACTTC.

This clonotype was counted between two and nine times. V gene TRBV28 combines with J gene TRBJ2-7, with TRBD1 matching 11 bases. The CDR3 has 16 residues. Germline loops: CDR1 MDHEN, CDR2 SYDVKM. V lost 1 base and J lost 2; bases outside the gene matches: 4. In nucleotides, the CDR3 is TGTGCCAGCAGTTTATTGGGACAGGGGGTCCCCTACGAGCAGTACTTC. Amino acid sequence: CASSLLGQGVPYEQYF.

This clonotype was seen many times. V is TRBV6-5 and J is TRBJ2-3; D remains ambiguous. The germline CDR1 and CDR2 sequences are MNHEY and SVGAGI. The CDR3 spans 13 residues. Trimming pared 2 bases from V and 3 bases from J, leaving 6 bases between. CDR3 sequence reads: CASSYSITDTQYF. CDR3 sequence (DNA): TGTGCCAGCAGTTACAGCATAACAGATACGCAGTATTTT.

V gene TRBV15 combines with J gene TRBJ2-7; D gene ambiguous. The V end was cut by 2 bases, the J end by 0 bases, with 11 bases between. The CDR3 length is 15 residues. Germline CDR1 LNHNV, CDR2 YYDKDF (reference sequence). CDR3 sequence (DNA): TGTGCCACCAGCAGAAAGGGTGGTCCCTCCTACGAGCAGTACTTC. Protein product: CATSRKGGPSYEQYF.